These 21 T cell receptor beta chains share one sample of origin, sequenced in a study of beta chain features in type 1 diabetes. Expressed TCRB transcripts were sequenced after all isolated RNA was converted to cDNA. The data were produced by immunoSEQ multiplex PCR, yet TCRdb's version contains in-frame clones alone and is incomplete. Of about 470,000 clones in the sample, over 25% were seen once. Sequencing used naive CD4+ T cells from blood. These receptors originate from a man aged 18-30 years in good health.

The chain combines TRBV2 with TRBJ2-1; D is unclear. The V gene's germline CDR1 is SNHLY and CDR2 FYNNEI. Trimming stripped 6 bases from V and 8 bases from J, with 8 bases between. This CDR3 contains 11 residues. This CDR3 reads CASRVYDEQFF. CDR3 DNA sequence: TGTGCCAGCAGGGTTTATGATGAGCAGTTCTTC.

The V and J genes are TRBV10-2 and TRBJ2-7; 8 bases are a match to TRBD1. In germline, CDR1 is WSHSY, CDR2 SAAADI. J was trimmed by 5 bases and V by 8 bases; bases with no gene match: 5. The CDR3 sequence is 12 residues long. CDR3 DNA sequence: TGCGCCAGCGGGGGACAGGTAAACGAGCAGTACTTC. Its protein product is CASGGQVNEQYF.

This clone was observed a few times. The chain carries TRBV4-3 and TRBJ2-7; the match to TRBD1 covers 9 bases. The length of the CDR3 is 15 residues. The ends lost 3 bases at V and 3 bases at J; junction bases unmatched: 6. The germline V gene has CDR1 LGHNA and CDR2 YSLEER. CDR3 in DNA: TGCGCCAGCAGCCAGGGTACAGGGGGCAGCTACGAGCAGTACTTC. It translates to CASSQGTGGSYEQYF.

J is TRBJ2-1 and V is TRBV4-1; D may be TRBD1 (6 bases). Germline CDR1 is MGHRA and CDR2 is YSYEKL. The ends were cut back, 1 base at V and 7 bases at J, with 17 bases in the middle. This CDR3 has 16 amino acids. DNA of the CDR3: TGCGCCAGCAGCCAAGTGACAGGAGTGGTCGGAAATGAGCAGTTCTTC. Translated, it gives CASSQVTGVVGNEQFF.

This clone has just a few counts. The J gene is TRBJ1-4, the V gene TRBV5-6; D unresolved. Germline CDR1 is SGHDT and CDR2 is YYEEEE. The CDR3 contains 12 residues. V was clipped by 2 bases and J by 11 bases, with 10 bases between them. The CDR3 protein is CASSFGREKLFF. CDR3 bases: TGTGCCAGCAGCTTTGGACGGGAGAAACTGTTTTTT.

The chain carries TRBV20-1 and TRBJ2-3, with D possibly being TRBD2 (6 bases). Germline V gene sequence: CDR1 DFQATT, CDR2 SNEGSKA (reference sequence). The CDR3 sequence is 11 residues long. Trimming pared 6 bases from V and 14 bases from J, leaving 18 bases between. The CDR3 region is CSAREREFVYF. CDR3 DNA: TGCAGTGCCAGGGAACGGGAGTTTGTGTATTTT.

This clone was detected only a few times. The gene calls are TRBV30 and TRBJ1-5; a weak D match, TRBD1 (6 bases). V was trimmed by 3 bases and J by 5 bases, leaving 20 bases between them. Germline CDR1 and CDR2: GTSNPN and SVGIG (reference sequence). The CDR3 is made up of 16 amino acids. CDR3 amino acids: CAWSPTTGLGDQPQHF. The CDR3 coding sequence is TGTGCCTGGAGCCCTACCACAGGGTTGGGCGATCAGCCCCAGCATTTT.

The chain has TRBV30 and TRBJ1-1; unclear D gene. The CDR3 extends over 11 amino acids. In germline, CDR1 is GTSNPN, CDR2 SVGIG (reference sequence). CDR3 in DNA: TGTGTTCTAACATTGAACACTGAAGCTTTCTTT. This translates into CVLTLNTEAFF.

This clone was detected only a few times. The chain recombines TRBV29-1 with TRBJ2-1; 8 nucleotides match TRBD1. From germline, CDR1 is SQVTM and CDR2 ANQGSEA. This CDR3 is 15 amino acids long. The trim removed 7 bases at V and 5 bases at J, leaving 13 bases unmatched. The CDR3: CSAGTDRVIHNEQFF. DNA for the CDR3: TGCAGCGCTGGAACGGACAGGGTGATACACAATGAGCAGTTCTTC.

The CDR3: CASSLDLAETQYF. CDR3 DNA: TGCGCCAGCAGCTTGGACCTAGCGGAGACCCAGTACTTC. This chain joins TRBV5-1 and TRBJ2-5; D is possibly TRBD2 (6 bases). CDR3 length: 13 amino acids. CDR1 is SGHRS, CDR2 YFSETQ, per germline. V was cut by 0 bases and J by 5 bases, with 8 bases left in between. The entire variable domain, with the rest obtained from reference TRBV5-1 and TRBJ2-5, is as follows: KAGVTQTPRYLIKTRGQQVTLSCSPISGHRSVSWYQQTPGQGLQFLFEYFSETQRNKGNFPGRFSGRQFSNSRSEMNVSTLELGDSALYLCASSLDLAETQYFGPGTRLLVL.

This clone was found once. The J gene is TRBJ1-1, the V gene TRBV19; TRBD1 aligns across 7 bases. V lost 7 bases, J lost 4 bases, and 15 bases stayed unmatched. Looked up from germline, CDR1 is LNHDA and CDR2 is SQIVND (reference sequence). CDR3 length: 16 amino acids. In DNA form, the CDR3 reads TGTGCCAGTAATGGGCAGACAGGGAGGGACGGCACTGAAGCTTTCTTT. It encodes CASNGQTGRDGTEAFF.

This clone has more than one count but fewer than ten. The chain combines TRBV14 with TRBJ2-1, with 8 bases fitting TRBD2. The V and J ends lost 2 bases and 9 bases, in that order; junction bases with no gene match: 9. CDR1 is SGHDN and CDR2 is FVKESK in the germline V gene. This CDR3 is 15 amino acids long. CDR3: CASSQFQRESGEQFF. DNA for the CDR3: TGTGCCAGCAGCCAATTCCAGCGGGAGTCCGGTGAGCAGTTCTTC.

The chain combines TRBV29-1 with TRBJ1-5; tentative D call: TRBD1 (5 bases). Per the germline V gene, CDR1 is SQVTM and CDR2 is ANQGSEA. This CDR3 is 11 amino acids long. Trimming took 6 bases from V and 9 from J, leaving 12 bases between them. The CDR3 DNA reads TGCAGCGTGGGACGTGAGTCGCCCCAGCATTTT. Its protein product is CSVGRESPQHF.

This clone has a handful of counts. J is TRBJ2-1 and V is TRBV30; 9 nucleotides match TRBD1. CDR1 and CDR2 (germline): GTSNPN, SVGIG (reference sequence). J gave up 12 bases and V 3 bases, and 18 bases lay outside the gene matches. CDR3 length equals 16 residues. CDR3 residues: CAWSEQTGGRRIVQFF. DNA of the CDR3: TGTGCCTGGAGCGAACAAACAGGGGGCCGACGTATTGTGCAGTTCTTC.

Only a few counts were recorded for this clone. The rearrangement joins TRBV4-1 to TRBJ2-5; 10 nucleotides match TRBD1. With 4 bases clipped from V and 5 bases from J, the junction kept 7 bases outside the gene matches. Germline V CDR1 and CDR2: MGHRA, YSYEKL. The CDR3 length is 15 residues. The CDR3 nucleotides are TGCGCCAGCAGCCCCCGGGACAGGGGTGGCGAGACCCAGTACTTC. Its translation is CASSPRDRGGETQYF.

The rearrangement uses TRBV30 and TRBJ2-2; TRBD2 is a possible D gene (6 bases). The germline gives CDR1 GTSNPN, CDR2 SVGIG (reference sequence). CDR3 size: 15 residues. Trimming pared 4 bases from V and 4 bases from J, leaving 16 bases between. CDR3 sequence: CAWMGRQVLTGELFF. The CDR3 DNA reads as TGTGCCTGGATGGGGAGGCAGGTCCTCACCGGGGAGCTGTTTTTT.

The rearrangement uses TRBV28 and TRBJ2-4, with 10 bases lining up with TRBD1. This CDR3 has 16 residues. Per germline, CDR1 MDHEN and CDR2 SYDVKM. The junction had 6 bases not matched to a gene; V was cut back by 6 bases and J by 1 base. The CDR3 DNA follows: TGTGCCAGCAGCTTACCGGGACAGGGGGCCAAAAACATTCAGTACTTC. The encoded protein is CASSLPGQGAKNIQYF.

V is TRBV6-1 and J is TRBJ1-2, with D hard to call. Looked up from germline, CDR1 is MNHNS and CDR2 is SASEGT. CDR3 size: 18 residues. Deletions cut 1 base from V and 0 bases from J, with 18 bases between. Here the CDR3 reads CASSEDWAPGSANYGYTF. As DNA, the CDR3 is TGTGCCAGCAGTGAAGACTGGGCGCCAGGCTCAGCTAACTATGGCTACACCTTC.

The chain employs TRBV5-4 and TRBJ1-5; D uncertain. V lost 2 bases and J 11 bases, leaving 11 bases between the germline ends. The germline gives CDR1 SGHNT, CDR2 YYREEE (reference sequence). The CDR3 is made up of 12 amino acids. This CDR3 is CASSFWGKAQHF. The CDR3 bases are TGTGCCAGCAGCTTTTGGGGAAAGGCCCAGCATTTT.

In DNA form, the CDR3 reads TGTGCCAGCAGCGTAGGTGGGACAGGGTCTCAGCCCCAGCATTTT. It translates to CASSVGGTGSQPQHF. The chain employs TRBV9 and TRBJ1-5; 9 bases line up with TRBD1. This CDR3 is built from 15 residues. J gave up 6 bases and V 0 bases, and 4 bases lay outside the gene matches. CDR1 SGDLS and CDR2 YYNGEE come from the germline V gene. Based on the CDR3 plus reference TRBV9 and TRBJ1-5, the full variable domain is DSGVTQTPKHLITATGQRVTLRCSPRSGDLSVYWYQQSLDQGLQFLIQYYNGEERAKGNILERFSAQQFPDLHSELNLSSLELGDSALYFCASSVGGTGSQPQHFGDGTRLSIL.

J is TRBJ1-4 and V is TRBV30; the match to TRBD1 covers 8 bases. The CDR3 runs to 14 residues. The junction had 8 bases not matched to a gene; V was cut back by 4 bases and J by 7 bases. Germline CDR1 reads GTSNPN; CDR2 reads SVGIG (reference sequence). The CDR3 bases are TGTGCCTGGAACCCGACAGGGGAGCTTGAAAAACTGTTTTTT. It encodes CAWNPTGELEKLFF.